A selection of T cell receptor beta chains follows, all from one sample in a study of blood T cells in healthy people across ages. MiXCR was run by TCRdb on the 5' RACE reads, yielding one entry per CDR3 protein. The table lists roughly 730,000 distinct CDR3 sequences, roughly three fifths of them singletons, with roughly 25% in the top ten. The sample comprised blood. These receptors originate from a man between 40 and 49 years old in good health. The CDR3 runs from the conserved cysteine through the conserved F or W. Fields, in order: J gene, D gene, clone size, V gene, CDR3 DNA, CDR3 protein. A D gene is named only where the DNA matches it firmly. Clone size is given for some rows only: seen once, a few or many times, or a class if the clone is expanded.

TRBJ2-7	TRBD2	few	TRBV4-1	TGCGCCAGCAGCCTACTAGCGGGACCTTACTACGAGCAGTACTTC	CASSLLAGPYYEQYF
TRBJ2-7	TRBD1	-	TRBV29-1	TGCAGCGTTGAAGGGGGGGCAGGGGGCTTGAACGAGCAGTACTTC	CSVEGGAGGLNEQYF
TRBJ2-3	TRBD2	few	TRBV10-3	TGTGCCATCAGCCGCGGGGGGACCGGAGAGACAGATACGCAGTATTTT	CAISRGGTGETDTQYF
TRBJ2-3	TRBD2	-	TRBV3-1	TGTGCCAGCAGCTTCCCTAGCGGGGGACGCACAGATACGCAGTATTTT	CASSFPSGGRTDTQYF
TRBJ1-5	-	-	TRBV12-3/TRBV12-4	TGTGCCAGCAGTCCCGGTCAGCGGCAGCCCCAGCATTTT	CASSPGQRQPQHF
TRBJ2-3	-	few	TRBV2	TGTGCCAGCAGTGCTGGTAGGGGCCCCACAGATACGCAGTATTTT	CASSAGRGPTDTQYF
TRBJ1-1	TRBD1	-	TRBV9	TGTGCCAGCAGCATTACCGGGACAGGGGGCGTCACTGAAGCTTTCTTT	CASSITGTGGVTEAFF
TRBJ2-7	-	few	TRBV4-1	TGCGCCAGCAGCCAAAGAGGGGCGGGGAGCTCCTACGAGCAGTACTTC	CASSQRGAGSSYEQYF
TRBJ2-7	-	few	TRBV11-2	TGTGCCAGCAGCTCGCGAGGGTCGGAGCGGGTGGTTCGCTACGAGCAGTACTTC	CASSSRGSERVVRYEQYF
TRBJ1-5	-	-	TRBV7-8	TGTGCCAGCAGCTTCGTACGGGATTTTAGCAATCAGCCCCAGCATTTT	CASSFVRDFSNQPQHF
TRBJ2-5	-	-	TRBV11-2	TGTGCCAGCAGTCGGGGGGCGGATGGCGAGACCCAGTACTTC	CASSRGADGETQYF
TRBJ2-2	-	once	TRBV7-3	TGTGCCAGCAGTTTAAATCTTTCAGAGCGAACCGGGGAGCTGTTTTTT	CASSLNLSERTGELFF
TRBJ2-5	-	many	TRBV14	TGTGCCAGCAGCCAAGATCTCGATGAGACCCAGTACTTC	CASSQDLDETQYF
TRBJ1-4	TRBD1	many	TRBV6-6	TGTGCCAGCAGTAGCGGACAGGGGGTGCCCACTAATGAAAAACTGTTTTTT	CASSSGQGVPTNEKLFF
TRBJ1-5	-	once	TRBV20-1	TGCAGTGCTCTAACAGCTAACAATCAGCCCCAGCATTTT	CSALTANNQPQHF
TRBJ2-7	-	-	TRBV6-5	TGTGCCAGCAGTTACCTTTTTTTCGACTCCGGCTACGAGCAGTACTTC	CASSYLFFDSGYEQYF
TRBJ1-4	-	few	TRBV6-1	TGTGCCAGAAGACCGAGACTCCCTGGGGCAACTAATGAAAAACTGTTTTTT	CARRPRLPGATNEKLFF
TRBJ1-1	TRBD1	-	TRBV18	TGTGCCAGCTCACCGAAAGGACAGGGGGCTGCTGAAGCTTTCTTT	CASSPKGQGAAEAFF
TRBJ2-3	-	-	TRBV7-9	TGTGCCAGCAGCTTAGGTGGAAGCTATGACACAGATACGCAGTATTTT	CASSLGGSYDTDTQYF
TRBJ2-3	TRBD2	few	TRBV7-2	TGTGCCAGCAGCTTACAGCCTAGCGGGGGGGCAGATACGCAGTATTTT	CASSLQPSGGADTQYF
TRBJ2-7	-	once	TRBV20-1	TGCAGTGCTAGAGATTACGGATCCTACGAGCAGTACTTC	CSARDYGSYEQYF